The T cell receptor (beta chain) under discussion was sequenced for a study of PD-1 blockade in mismatch repair-deficient tumors. The protocol was immunoSEQ multiplex PCR, while the TCRdb copy is restricted to in-frame clones and leaves out a portion. The sample has approximately 50,000 clones, around 80% seen once. This CDR3 comprises 13 residues. V gave up 6 bases and J gave up 4 bases; unmatched junction bases: 4. In germline, CDR1 is SGHVS, CDR2 FNYEAQ. Sequencing was performed on peripheral blood, taken 4 weeks after starting pembrolizumab. This TCR was sampled from an adult with mismatch repair-deficient cancer. The V call is TRBV7-6, the J call TRBJ1-2; 8 nucleotides align to TRBD1. This CDR3 is CASRRGTGYGYTF. Here the CDR3 DNA reads TGTGCCAGCAGACGCGGGACAGGCTATGGCTACACCTTC.